What follows are 10 T cell receptor beta chains derived from one specimen sequenced in a study of CD8+ T cells in alopecia areata. RNA, once extracted, was reverse transcribed into cDNA for use as the sequencing template. Some clones are missing from TCRdb's copy, which holds only in-frame ones; the method was immunoSEQ multiplex PCR. The sample includes roughly 210,000 clones, approximately 40% of them seen just once. Treatment defined: oral pan-JAK inhibitor, 5-10 mg twice daily. The sequencing used CD4+ T cells sorted from blood, collected at approximately week 37, from a patient treated with tofacitinib. These receptor sequences come from a human donor with alopecia areata.

The chain has TRBV5-4 and TRBJ2-3, with 11 bases that match TRBD2. Looked up from germline, CDR1 is SGHNT and CDR2 is YYREEE (reference sequence). CDR3 length: 16 residues. Unmatched junction bases numbered 6, after V lost 4 bases and J lost 2 bases. The CDR3 sequence: CASSPRLAGYTDTQYF. The CDR3 nucleotides read TGTGCCAGCAGCCCCCGACTAGCGGGATACACAGATACGCAGTATTTT.

This chain joins TRBV4-2 and TRBJ2-4; D unresolved. This CDR3 comprises 17 residues. V gave up 5 bases and J gave up 6 bases, with 23 bases separating them. The V gene's germline CDR1 is LGHNA and CDR2 YNFKEQ. CDR3 amino acids: CASSGMGFSTGGNIQYF. The CDR3 DNA reads TGTGCCAGCAGCGGGATGGGCTTCTCAACGGGCGGAAACATTCAGTACTTC.

The chain uses TRBV2 and TRBJ2-4; 9 bases map to TRBD2. The V and J ends lost 3 bases and 2 bases, in that order; junction bases with no gene match: 2. The CDR3 contains 15 residues. Per germline, CDR1 SNHLY and CDR2 FYNNEI. The CDR3 region is CASSEREGPKNIQYF. The CDR3 nucleotides read TGTGCCAGCAGTGAGCGGGAGGGCCCCAAAAACATTCAGTACTTC.

J is TRBJ2-2 and V is TRBV15, with 7 bases fitting TRBD2. Losses at the gene ends were 5 bases for V and 1 base for J; bases not matched to a gene: 1. The CDR3 length is 14 residues. Germline CDR1 is LNHNV and CDR2 is YYDKDF (reference sequence). The CDR3 DNA is TGTGCCACCAGCGAGCGGGGGAACACCGGGGAGCTGTTTTTT. It translates to CATSERGNTGELFF.

This clone was seen only a few times. The chain carries TRBV29-1 and TRBJ2-1; 9 bases map to TRBD2. The CDR3 spans 13 residues. Per germline, CDR1 SQVTM and CDR2 ANQGSEA. V trimming: 6 bases; J trimming: 9 bases; junction bases outside the gene matches: 9. The CDR3 bases are TGCAGCGTCGAGGGCGCGGGAGGGCCTGAGCAGTTCTTC. Residues: CSVEGAGGPEQFF.

The CDR3 DNA is TGTGCCAGCAGCCCCGGTGGGACAGCAACCGGGGAGCTGTTTTTT. Translating gives CASSPGGTATGELFF. The chain carries TRBV5-4 and TRBJ2-2; 7 nucleotides match TRBD1. Losses at the gene ends were 4 bases for V and 5 bases for J; bases not matched to a gene: 8. The CDR3 consists of 15 residues. The germline gives CDR1 SGHNT, CDR2 YYREEE (reference sequence).

The chain links TRBV30 to TRBJ2-1; D gene uncertain. Trimming took 1 base from V and 7 from J, leaving 14 bases between them. The germline V gene encodes CDR1 GTSNPN and CDR2 SVGIG (reference sequence). CDR3 length: 14 amino acids. CDR3 amino acids: CAWSGEGHMNEQFF. The CDR3 DNA is TGTGCCTGGAGTGGGGAAGGCCACATGAATGAGCAGTTCTTC.

This clone has only a few counts. This chain connects TRBV30 to TRBJ1-5; D not resolved. Germline V CDR1 and CDR2: GTSNPN, SVGIG (reference sequence). Between the trimmed V and J ends, which lost 0 bases and 3 bases, there was a span of 18 bases. The CDR3 sequence is 17 residues long. CDR3 sequence: CAWSVYGSSPDNQPQHF. CDR3 in DNA: TGTGCCTGGAGTGTCTATGGTTCGAGCCCTGACAATCAGCCCCAGCATTTT. Full variable domain (rest looked up from reference TRBV30 and TRBJ1-5): SQTIHQWPATLVQPVGSPLSLECTVEGTSNPNLYWYRQAAGRGLQLLFYSVGIGQISSEVPQNLSASRPQDRQFILSSKKLLLSDSGFYLCAWSVYGSSPDNQPQHFGDGTRLSIL.

This chain uses TRBV30 with TRBJ2-1; D not resolved. Germline CDR1 GTSNPN, CDR2 SVGIG (reference sequence). V lost 4 bases and J lost 7, with 8 bases in between. The CDR3 runs to 11 residues. The CDR3 spells CAWTTENEQFF. DNA of the CDR3: TGTGCCTGGACGACTGAGAATGAGCAGTTCTTC. The full variable domain, in which reference TRBV30 and TRBJ2-1 provide the parts outside the CDR3, is SQTIHQWPATLVQPVGSPLSLECTVEGTSNPNLYWYRQAAGRGLQLLFYSVGIGQISSEVPQNLSASRPQDRQFILSSKKLLLSDSGFYLCAWTTENEQFFGPGTRLTVL.

This chain links TRBV4-3 with TRBJ2-2; a possible D gene is TRBD1 (6 bases). The V end was cut by 3 bases, the J end by 2 bases, with 13 bases between. The CDR3 is 16 amino acids. Germline assignment: CDR1 LGHNA and CDR2 YSLEER. CDR3 in DNA: TGCGCCAGCAGCCACCAAACAGGGTTTAACACCGGGGAGCTGTTTTTT. Protein: CASSHQTGFNTGELFF.